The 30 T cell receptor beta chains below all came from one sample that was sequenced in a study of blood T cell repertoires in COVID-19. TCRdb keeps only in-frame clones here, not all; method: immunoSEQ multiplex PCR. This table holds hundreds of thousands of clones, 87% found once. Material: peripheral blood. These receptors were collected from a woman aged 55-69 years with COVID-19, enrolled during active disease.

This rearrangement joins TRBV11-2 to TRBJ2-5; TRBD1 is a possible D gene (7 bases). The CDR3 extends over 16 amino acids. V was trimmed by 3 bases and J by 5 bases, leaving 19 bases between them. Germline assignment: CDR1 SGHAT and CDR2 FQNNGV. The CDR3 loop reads CASSLEGARGRETQYF. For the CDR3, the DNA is TGTGCCAGCAGCTTGGAGGGGGCGCGGGGTAGGGAGACCCAGTACTTC.

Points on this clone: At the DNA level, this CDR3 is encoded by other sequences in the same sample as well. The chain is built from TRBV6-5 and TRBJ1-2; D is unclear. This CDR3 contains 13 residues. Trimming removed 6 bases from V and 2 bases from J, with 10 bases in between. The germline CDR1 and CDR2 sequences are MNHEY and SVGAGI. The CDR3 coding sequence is TGTGCCAGCAGGCTAGACGGAAACTATGGCTACACCTTC. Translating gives CASRLDGNYGYTF.

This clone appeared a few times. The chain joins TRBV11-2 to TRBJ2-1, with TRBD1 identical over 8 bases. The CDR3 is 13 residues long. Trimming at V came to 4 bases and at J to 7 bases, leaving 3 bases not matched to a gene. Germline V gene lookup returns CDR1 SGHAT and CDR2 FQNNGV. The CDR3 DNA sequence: TGTGCCAGCAGCTGGACAGGGTTGAATGAGCAGTTCTTC. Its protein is CASSWTGLNEQFF.

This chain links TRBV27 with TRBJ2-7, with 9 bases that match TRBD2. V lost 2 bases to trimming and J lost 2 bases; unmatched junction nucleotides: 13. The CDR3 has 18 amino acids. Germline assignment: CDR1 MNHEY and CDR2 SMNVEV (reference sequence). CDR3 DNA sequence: TGTGCCAGCAGTTTACTCCCGGGGGCAAGCGGGGGGCCCTACGAGCAGTACTTC. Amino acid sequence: CASSLLPGASGGPYEQYF.

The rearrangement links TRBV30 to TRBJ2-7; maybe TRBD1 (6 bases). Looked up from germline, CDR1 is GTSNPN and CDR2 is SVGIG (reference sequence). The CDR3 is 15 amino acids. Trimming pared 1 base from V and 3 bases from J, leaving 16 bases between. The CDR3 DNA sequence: TGTGCCTGGAGTGACAGGGAGTCTCGTGGCTACGAGCAGTACTTC. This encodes CAWSDRESRGYEQYF. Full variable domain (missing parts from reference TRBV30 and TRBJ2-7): SQTIHQWPATLVQPVGSPLSLECTVEGTSNPNLYWYRQAAGRGLQLLFYSVGIGQISSEVPQNLSASRPQDRQFILSSKKLLLSDSGFYLCAWSDRESRGYEQYFGPGTRLTVT.

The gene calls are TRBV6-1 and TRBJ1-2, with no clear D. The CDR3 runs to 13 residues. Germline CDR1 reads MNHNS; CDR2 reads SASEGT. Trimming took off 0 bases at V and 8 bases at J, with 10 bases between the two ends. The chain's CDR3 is CASSEAHEVGYTF. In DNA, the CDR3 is TGTGCCAGCAGTGAAGCGCACGAGGTGGGCTACACCTTC.

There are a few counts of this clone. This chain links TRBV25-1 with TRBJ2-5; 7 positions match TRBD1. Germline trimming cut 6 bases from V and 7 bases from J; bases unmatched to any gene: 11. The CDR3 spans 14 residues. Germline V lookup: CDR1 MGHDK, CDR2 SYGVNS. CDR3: CASSLLQGMGTQYF. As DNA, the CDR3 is TGTGCCAGCAGCCTACTACAGGGGATGGGGACCCAGTACTTC.

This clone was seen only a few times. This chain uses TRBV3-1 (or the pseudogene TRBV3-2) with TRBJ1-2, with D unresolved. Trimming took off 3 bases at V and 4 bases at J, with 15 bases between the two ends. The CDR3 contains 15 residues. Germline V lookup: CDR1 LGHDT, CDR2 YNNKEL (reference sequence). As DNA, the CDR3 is TGTGCCAGCAGCCAGGGCCTGACCCCGGCCTATGGCTACACCTTC. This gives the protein CASSQGLTPAYGYTF.

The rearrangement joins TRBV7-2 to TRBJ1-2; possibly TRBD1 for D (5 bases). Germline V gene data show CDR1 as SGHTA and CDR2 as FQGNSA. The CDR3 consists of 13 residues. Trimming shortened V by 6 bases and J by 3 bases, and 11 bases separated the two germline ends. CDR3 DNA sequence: TGTGCCAGCAGTTCCCGCAGGGACTATGGCTACACCTTC. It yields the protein CASSSRRDYGYTF.

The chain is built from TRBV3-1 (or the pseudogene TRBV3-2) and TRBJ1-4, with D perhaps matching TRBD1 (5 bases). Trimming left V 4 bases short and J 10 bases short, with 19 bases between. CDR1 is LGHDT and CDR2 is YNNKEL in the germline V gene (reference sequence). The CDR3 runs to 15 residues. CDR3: CASSPPLAGRAKLFF. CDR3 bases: TGTGCCAGCAGCCCCCCCCTGGCAGGGAGGGCAAAACTGTTTTTT.

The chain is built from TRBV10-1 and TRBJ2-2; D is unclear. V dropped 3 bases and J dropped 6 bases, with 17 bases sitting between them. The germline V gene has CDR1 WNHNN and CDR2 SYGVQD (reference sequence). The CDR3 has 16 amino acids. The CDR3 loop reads CASSEAGRPLAGELFF. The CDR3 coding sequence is TGCGCCAGCAGTGAAGCCGGTCGTCCATTAGCCGGGGAGCTGTTTTTT.

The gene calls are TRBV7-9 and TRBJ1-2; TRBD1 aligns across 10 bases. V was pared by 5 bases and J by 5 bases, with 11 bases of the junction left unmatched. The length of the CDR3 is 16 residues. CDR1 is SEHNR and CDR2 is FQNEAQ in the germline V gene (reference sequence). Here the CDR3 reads CASSPGQGLSLYGYTF. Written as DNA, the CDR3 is TGTGCCAGCAGCCCGGGACAGGGGTTATCTTTGTATGGCTACACCTTC.

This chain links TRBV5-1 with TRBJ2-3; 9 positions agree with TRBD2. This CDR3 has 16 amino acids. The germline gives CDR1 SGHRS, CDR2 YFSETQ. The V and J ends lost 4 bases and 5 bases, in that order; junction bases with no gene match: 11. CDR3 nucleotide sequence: TGCGCCAGCAGCCCCCGGGCGGGGGGGCCGGTAGATACGCAGTATTTT. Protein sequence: CASSPRAGGPVDTQYF.

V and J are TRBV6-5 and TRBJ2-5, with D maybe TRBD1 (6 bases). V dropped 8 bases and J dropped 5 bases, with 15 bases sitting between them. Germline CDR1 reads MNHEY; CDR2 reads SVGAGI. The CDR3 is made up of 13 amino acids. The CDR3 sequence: CASSYRVGETQYF. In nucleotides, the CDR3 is TGTGCCAGCTCCTACAGGGTGGGCGAGACCCAGTACTTC.

CDR3 region: CASSYHAGGNTIYF. CDR3 in DNA: TGTGCCAGCAGTTACCACGCAGGAGGCAACACCATATATTTT. The V gene is TRBV6-5, the J gene TRBJ1-3; D call uncertain. The germline V and J ends were trimmed by 2 bases and 7 bases, with 12 bases remaining between them. The germline V gene encodes CDR1 MNHEY and CDR2 SVGAGI. The CDR3 totals 14 residues.

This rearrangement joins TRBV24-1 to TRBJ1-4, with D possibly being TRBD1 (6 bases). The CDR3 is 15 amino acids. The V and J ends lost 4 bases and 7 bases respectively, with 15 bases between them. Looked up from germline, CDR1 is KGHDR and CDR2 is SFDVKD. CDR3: CATSDSGGAGEKLFF. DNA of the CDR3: TGTGCCACCAGTGACAGCGGGGGGGCTGGTGAAAAACTGTTTTTT.

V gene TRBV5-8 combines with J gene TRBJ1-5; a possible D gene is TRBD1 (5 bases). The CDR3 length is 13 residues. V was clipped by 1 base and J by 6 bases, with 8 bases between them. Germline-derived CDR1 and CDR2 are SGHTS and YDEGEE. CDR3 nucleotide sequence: TGTGCCAGCAGCTTGTACGGGGGTCAGCCCCAGCATTTT. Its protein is CASSLYGGQPQHF.

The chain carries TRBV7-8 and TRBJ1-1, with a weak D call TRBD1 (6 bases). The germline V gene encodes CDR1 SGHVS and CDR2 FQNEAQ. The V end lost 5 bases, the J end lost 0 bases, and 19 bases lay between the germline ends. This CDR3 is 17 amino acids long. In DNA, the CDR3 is TGTGCCAGCAGCGGCGACAGGTCCCCCCTCATGAACACTGAAGCTTTCTTT. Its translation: CASSGDRSPLMNTEAFF.

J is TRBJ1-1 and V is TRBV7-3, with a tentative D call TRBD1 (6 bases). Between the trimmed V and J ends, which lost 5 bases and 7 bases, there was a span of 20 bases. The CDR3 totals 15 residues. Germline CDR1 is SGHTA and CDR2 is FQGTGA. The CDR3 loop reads CASSRDTSGWSEAFF. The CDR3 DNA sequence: TGTGCCAGCAGCCGGGACACGTCGGGTTGGAGTGAAGCTTTCTTT.

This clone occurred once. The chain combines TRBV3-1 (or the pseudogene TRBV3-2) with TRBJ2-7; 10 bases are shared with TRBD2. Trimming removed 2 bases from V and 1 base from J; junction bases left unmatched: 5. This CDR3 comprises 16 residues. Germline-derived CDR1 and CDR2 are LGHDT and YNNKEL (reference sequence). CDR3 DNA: TGTGCCAGCAGCCAACGGACTAGCGGCCGATCCTACGAGCAGTACTTC. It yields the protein CASSQRTSGRSYEQYF.

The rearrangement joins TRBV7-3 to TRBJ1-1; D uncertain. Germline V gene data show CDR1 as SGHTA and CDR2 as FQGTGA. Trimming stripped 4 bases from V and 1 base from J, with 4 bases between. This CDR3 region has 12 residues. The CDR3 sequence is CASSSTNTEAFF. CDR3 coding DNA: TGTGCCAGCAGCTCTACGAACACTGAAGCTTTCTTT.

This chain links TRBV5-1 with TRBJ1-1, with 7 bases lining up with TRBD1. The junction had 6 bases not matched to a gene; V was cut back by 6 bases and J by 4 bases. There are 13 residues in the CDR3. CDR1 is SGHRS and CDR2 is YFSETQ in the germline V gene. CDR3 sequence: CASIAQGGTEAFF. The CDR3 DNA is TGCGCCAGCATCGCTCAGGGGGGCACTGAAGCTTTCTTT.

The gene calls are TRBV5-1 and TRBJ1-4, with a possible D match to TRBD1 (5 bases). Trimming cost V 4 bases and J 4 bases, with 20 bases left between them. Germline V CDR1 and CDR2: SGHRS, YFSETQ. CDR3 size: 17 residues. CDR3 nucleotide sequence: TGCGCCAGCAGCCTAACCGGGCGACAGACCTATAATGAAAAACTGTTTTTT. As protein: CASSLTGRQTYNEKLFF.

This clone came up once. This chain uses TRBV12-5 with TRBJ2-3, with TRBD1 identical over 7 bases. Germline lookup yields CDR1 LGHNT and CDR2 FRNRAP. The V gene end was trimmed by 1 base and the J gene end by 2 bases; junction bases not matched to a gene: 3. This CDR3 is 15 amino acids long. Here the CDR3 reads CASGLGQGLTDTQYF. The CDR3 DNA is TGTGCTAGTGGTTTGGGACAGGGTCTCACAGATACGCAGTATTTT.

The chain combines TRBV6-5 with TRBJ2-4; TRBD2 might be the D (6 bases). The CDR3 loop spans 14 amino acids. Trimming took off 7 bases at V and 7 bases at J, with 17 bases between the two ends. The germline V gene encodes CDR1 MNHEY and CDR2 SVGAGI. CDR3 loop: CASTPRRGRNIQYF. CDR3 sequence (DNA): TGTGCCAGCACCCCACGGAGGGGCAGGAACATTCAGTACTTC.

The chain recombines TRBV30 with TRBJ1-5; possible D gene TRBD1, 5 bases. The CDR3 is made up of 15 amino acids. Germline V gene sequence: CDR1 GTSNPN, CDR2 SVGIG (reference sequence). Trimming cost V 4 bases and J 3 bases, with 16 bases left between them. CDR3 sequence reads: CAWTPAGGPNQPQHF. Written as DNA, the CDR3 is TGTGCCTGGACGCCCGCCGGGGGACCCAATCAGCCCCAGCATTTT.

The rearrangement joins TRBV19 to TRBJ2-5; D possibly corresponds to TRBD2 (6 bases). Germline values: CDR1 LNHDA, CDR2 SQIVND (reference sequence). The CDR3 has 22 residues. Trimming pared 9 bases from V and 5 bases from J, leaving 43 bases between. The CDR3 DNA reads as TGTGCCAGAAAAAGACTAGGAATCATTGGGAATGGCCATCGTCGAACCGAGGAGACCCAGTACTTC. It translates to CARKRLGIIGNGHRRTEETQYF.

The CDR3 spells CASSLVAGGGSDTQYF. The CDR3 bases are TGTGCCAGCAGCTTAGTCGCAGGGGGTGGCTCAGATACGCAGTATTTT. V is TRBV7-3 and J is TRBJ2-3; the match to TRBD1 covers 7 bases. In germline, CDR1 is SGHTA, CDR2 FQGTGA. The CDR3 extends over 16 amino acids. V lost 2 bases and J lost 4; bases outside the gene matches: 9.

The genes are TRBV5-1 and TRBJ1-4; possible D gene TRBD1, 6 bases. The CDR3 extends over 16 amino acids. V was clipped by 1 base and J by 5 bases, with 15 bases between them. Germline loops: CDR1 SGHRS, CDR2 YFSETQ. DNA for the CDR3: TGCGCCAGCAGCTTGATGACAGGTGGAGCCAATGAAAAACTGTTTTTT. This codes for CASSLMTGGANEKLFF.

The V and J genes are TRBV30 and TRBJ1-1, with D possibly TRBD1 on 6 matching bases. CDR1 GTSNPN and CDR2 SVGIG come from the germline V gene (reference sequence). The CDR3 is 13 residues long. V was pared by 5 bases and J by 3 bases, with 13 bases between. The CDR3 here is CAWGQGLDTEAFF. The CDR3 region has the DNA TGTGCCTGGGGTCAGGGGTTGGACACTGAAGCTTTCTTT.